This TCR beta chain was sequenced in a study of T cells expressing NK-cell markers. Germline V gives CDR1 DFQATT, CDR2 SNEGSKA (reference sequence). This CDR3 has 12 residues. TCRdb re-called the 5' RACE reads; one entry per CDR3 protein, DNA not given. This table holds about 550,000 distinct CDR3 sequences. The TCR originated in a young man in good health. Source material: blood T cells: a sorted CD56 or NKG2C T cell subset, CD4+ or CD8+ T cells, or bulk PBMC T cells (not recorded which). V usage is TRBV20-1 and J usage is TRBJ2-3; TCRdb picks TRBD1, but there is no DNA to check that call. CDR3 sequence reads: CGWTGTKDTQYF.